The 24 T cell receptor beta chains reported below all come from one sample, sequenced in a study of identical twins. Each CDR3 protein gets one entry after TCRdb re-called the 5' RACE reads with MiXCR. The data contain just under 650,000 distinct CDR3 sequences, less than 9% of them singletons. These data were likewise used in another study, on yellow fever vaccine responses in identical twins.

The sample was PBMCs. Receptors were obtained from a woman under 30 in good health.

The genes are TRBV12-3 or TRBV12-4 and TRBJ2-1; 11 nucleotides agree with TRBD2. The CDR3 length is 15 residues. Trimming removed 3 bases from V and 12 bases from J; junction bases left unmatched: 10. CDR3 protein: CASSLGLAVPLRQFF. In DNA, the CDR3 is TGTGCCAGCAGTTTGGGACTAGCGGTACCCCTCCGGCAGTTCTTC.

This clonotype was seen a handful of times. The chain uses TRBV12-3 or TRBV12-4 and TRBJ2-2; TRBD2 matches at 7 bases. V lost 0 bases and J lost 0; bases outside the gene matches: 10. The CDR3 runs to 19 residues. The CDR3 region has the DNA TGTGCCAGCAGTTTAGCCCTCGCGGGGGTCGGGTCGAACACCGGGGAGCTGTTTTTT. It encodes CASSLALAGVGSNTGELFF.

This clonotype was counted only a few times. The chain employs TRBV5-5 and TRBJ1-1, with a tentative D call TRBD1 (6 bases). The CDR3 contains 15 residues. With 3 bases removed from V and 11 bases from J, the gap between germline ends came to 23 bases. Germline V gene sequence: CDR1 SGHKS, CDR2 YYEKEE (reference sequence). The CDR3 region is CASSSTGSGTTSAFF. In nucleotides, the CDR3 is TGTGCCAGCAGCTCCACAGGGTCCGGCACTACCTCGGCTTTCTTT.

Only a few counts were recorded for this clonotype. V is TRBV3-1 and J is TRBJ2-2; 11 bases fit TRBD2. Germline V CDR1 and CDR2: LGHDT, YNNKEL (reference sequence). CDR3 length: 16 amino acids. The ends lost 4 bases at V and 4 bases at J; junction bases unmatched: 5. The CDR3 loop reads CASSRTSGGVTGELFF. In DNA, the CDR3 is TGTGCCAGCAGCCGAACTAGCGGGGGTGTCACCGGGGAGCTGTTTTTT.

V and J are TRBV4-1 and TRBJ2-1, with 8 nucleotides matching TRBD1. The CDR3 totals 17 residues. V lost 3 bases to trimming and J lost 4 bases; unmatched junction nucleotides: 11. Germline V gene sequence: CDR1 MGHRA, CDR2 YSYEKL. The CDR3 reads CASSHYPDRASYNEQFF. The DNA of the CDR3 is TGCGCCAGCAGCCACTACCCGGACAGGGCGTCATACAATGAGCAGTTCTTC.

This clonotype was seen ten or more times. The genes are TRBV11-2 and TRBJ2-1, with TRBD2 as a possible D gene (6 bases). V shed 1 base and J shed 4 bases, with 14 bases lying between them. Germline V gene data show CDR1 as SGHAT and CDR2 as FQNNGV. The CDR3 is 16 amino acids. CDR3 nucleotides: TGTGCCAGCAGCTTAGCAATGGCGGGATCTTACAATGAGCAGTTCTTC. Its translation is CASSLAMAGSYNEQFF.

The chain recombines TRBV20-1 with TRBJ2-3; TRBD2 matches 7 bases. This CDR3 is 15 amino acids long. Germline loops: CDR1 DFQATT, CDR2 SNEGSKA (reference sequence). The trim removed 2 bases at V and 0 bases at J, leaving 5 bases unmatched. CDR3 in amino acids: CSARFPRGSTDTQYF. DNA of the CDR3: TGCAGTGCTAGATTCCCGCGGGGGAGCACAGATACGCAGTATTTT.

This clonotype was counted a few times. The chain couples TRBV9 to TRBJ2-1, with 11 bases that match TRBD2. V gave up 4 bases and J gave up 3 bases; unmatched junction bases: 6. The CDR3 sequence is 16 residues long. Germline V lookup: CDR1 SGDLS, CDR2 YYNGEE. Here the CDR3 DNA reads TGTGCCAGCAGCATCCGACTAGCGGGGAGCTACAATGAGCAGTTCTTC. It yields the protein CASSIRLAGSYNEQFF.

The genes are TRBV28 and TRBJ2-1, with a possible D match to TRBD2 (6 bases). V lost 2 bases and J 9 bases, leaving 20 bases between the germline ends. Per germline, CDR1 MDHEN and CDR2 SYDVKM. The CDR3 length is 16 residues. CDR3 sequence (DNA): TGTGCCAGCAGTTTACCCTTAGCGGCAGGGAAGGTTGAGCAGTTCTTC. This encodes CASSLPLAAGKVEQFF.

The table lists this clonotype with many counts. The chain has TRBV29-1 and TRBJ1-3, with D hard to call. Germline CDR1 SQVTM, CDR2 ANQGSEA. Trimming removed 3 bases at V and 0 bases at J, with 9 bases between. CDR3 length equals 14 residues. The CDR3 reads CSVEGGVSGNTIYF. CDR3 nucleotides: TGCAGCGTTGAGGGTGGGGTCTCTGGAAACACCATATATTTT.

This clonotype was found a few times. The V and J genes are TRBV7-8 and TRBJ2-1; 7 positions agree with TRBD2. This CDR3 has 15 residues. Looked up from germline, CDR1 is SGHVS and CDR2 is FQNEAQ. Trimming cost V 1 base and J 10 bases; bases outside gene matches: 10. The CDR3 spells CASSLERVLGGEQFF. CDR3 DNA: TGTGCCAGCAGCTTAGAGCGGGTCCTGGGGGGGGAGCAGTTCTTC.

This rearrangement joins TRBV6-1 to TRBJ2-3, with 8 bases lining up with TRBD2. After removal of 6 bases from V and 0 bases from J, the junction contained 14 bases not matched to a gene. CDR1 and CDR2 from the germline V gene are MNHNS and SASEGT. This CDR3 comprises 18 residues. CDR3 region: CASRKWLYRGGSTDTQYF. The DNA of the CDR3 is TGTGCCAGCAGAAAATGGCTCTACCGGGGGGGCAGCACAGATACGCAGTATTTT.

This clonotype was counted ten times or more. V is TRBV4-1 and J is TRBJ2-7; a weak D match, TRBD2 (6 bases). Trimming pared 1 base from V and 3 bases from J, leaving 13 bases between. Germline values: CDR1 MGHRA, CDR2 YSYEKL. The CDR3 spans 15 residues. Here the CDR3 DNA reads TGCGCCAGCAGCCAAGGTCTAGCGCAAAACTACGAGCAGTACTTC. Its protein is CASSQGLAQNYEQYF.

This clonotype has more than one count but fewer than ten. The genes are TRBV5-1 and TRBJ2-3; D perhaps matches TRBD1 (6 bases). Germline values: CDR1 SGHRS, CDR2 YFSETQ. The CDR3 length is 19 residues. The V gene lost 4 bases and the J gene lost 0 bases, with 24 bases spanning the gap. As DNA, the CDR3 is TGCGCCAGCAGCGCGACCGGACAGAAGTACATCCTTAGCACAGATACGCAGTATTTT. Translation gives CASSATGQKYILSTDTQYF.

This clonotype was recorded at least ten times. This rearrangement joins TRBV24-1 to TRBJ2-2, with unresolved D. Trimming left V 4 bases short and J 4 bases short, with 12 bases between. This CDR3 has 15 amino acids. In germline, CDR1 is KGHDR, CDR2 SFDVKD. The CDR3 reads CATSDTRAFTGELFF. CDR3 sequence (DNA): TGTGCCACCAGTGACACCCGAGCCTTCACCGGGGAGCTGTTTTTT.

This sequence joins TRBV6-1 and TRBJ1-6, with D maybe TRBD1 (5 bases). The CDR3 is 14 residues long. V was pared by 7 bases and J by 9 bases, with 16 bases between. Germline V CDR1 and CDR2: MNHNS, SASEGT. This CDR3 reads CASTQPGVGSPLHF. The CDR3 DNA follows: TGTGCCAGCACCCAACCGGGGGTAGGTTCACCCCTCCACTTT.

This sequence joins TRBV5-6 and TRBJ2-2; D gene unclear. Germline assignment: CDR1 SGHDT and CDR2 YYEEEE. Deletions cut 0 bases from V and 6 bases from J, with 6 bases between. This CDR3 spans 13 amino acids. CDR3 in amino acids: CASSLERSGELFF. The DNA of the CDR3 is TGTGCCAGCAGCTTGGAGAGGTCCGGGGAGCTGTTTTTT.

This clonotype appeared many times. The chain has TRBV5-1 and TRBJ1-1; TRBD1 might be the D (5 bases). This CDR3 is built from 17 residues. Trimming removed 0 bases at V and 0 bases at J, with 15 bases between. Germline V gives CDR1 SGHRS, CDR2 YFSETQ. In DNA, the CDR3 is TGCGCCAGCAGCTTGGACCCGGGACGCAAAATGAACACTGAAGCTTTCTTT. This codes for CASSLDPGRKMNTEAFF.

The chain couples TRBV11-2 to TRBJ2-5, with TRBD1 as a possible D gene (5 bases). The CDR3 has 13 amino acids. The V end was cut by 5 bases, the J end by 9 bases, with 16 bases between. The V gene's germline CDR1 is SGHAT and CDR2 FQNNGV. CDR3 amino acids: CASSLKPEQAQYF. The CDR3 bases are TGTGCCAGCAGCCTCAAGCCGGAACAGGCCCAGTACTTC.

Comments on this clonotype: The CDR3 end shows no conserved phenylalanine or tryptophan, and so a read error is likely. J is TRBJ2-5 and V is TRBV29-1, with D hard to call. V lost 4 bases to trimming and J lost 5 bases, with 14 bases between them. CDR1 and CDR2 (germline): SQVTM, ANQGSEA. The CDR3 is made up of 13 amino acids. The CDR3 bases are TGCAGCGTTGGGCGACAAGGTGGGGAGACCCAGTACTCC. Its translation is CSVGRQGGETQYS.

This clonotype was observed at least ten times. J is TRBJ2-2 and V is TRBV7-9; D unresolved. CDR3 size: 14 residues. Germline CDR1 reads SEHNR; CDR2 reads FQNEAQ (reference sequence). The V end was cut by 4 bases, the J end by 4 bases, with 10 bases between. The CDR3: CASSYTQITGELFF. DNA of the CDR3: TGTGCCAGCAGCTACACACAAATCACCGGGGAGCTGTTTTTT.

The table lists this clonotype with many counts. The chain carries TRBV12-3 or TRBV12-4 and TRBJ2-1, with D uncertain. V shed 1 base and J shed 7 bases, with 8 bases lying between them. The CDR3 contains 13 residues. Here the CDR3 DNA reads TGTGCCAGCAGTTTAGTGGGTTGGAATGAGCAGTTCTTC. Translated: CASSLVGWNEQFF.

This clonotype was detected only a few times. This chain uses TRBV28 with TRBJ2-7; D call uncertain. The CDR3 runs 12 residues. Between the trimmed V and J ends, which lost 9 bases and 0 bases, there was a span of 9 bases. In germline, CDR1 is MDHEN, CDR2 SYDVKM. CDR3 sequence (DNA): TGTGCCAGTCAGGAAGGCTCCTACGAGCAGTACTTC. Translating gives CASQEGSYEQYF.

This clonotype was seen repeatedly, ten times or more. The chain links TRBV3-1 to TRBJ2-7; the match to TRBD2 covers 13 bases. J lost 7 bases, V lost 1 base, and 4 bases had no gene match. This CDR3 spans 15 amino acids. The germline CDR1 and CDR2 sequences are LGHDT and YNNKEL (reference sequence). The CDR3 DNA is TGTGCCAGCAGCCAAGGACTAGCGGGAGGTGTTGAGCAGTACTTC. Encoded protein: CASSQGLAGGVEQYF.